Included here is one T cell receptor beta chain sequence, with context. The antigen remains unidentified. TCRdb's table, derived via immunoSEQ multiplex PCR, lists solely in-frame clones and lacks some. Of 35,000 to 40,000 clones listed, more than 65% were seen once; the top ten hold 3.5%. These data are taken from a study of PD-L1 blockade in urothelial cancer. At the level of the study: The analyses of blood took place 3 weeks (second dose) and 6 weeks after treatment start.

Study-wide findings and caveats: Patients who had durable benefit saw their tumor-associated blood clones expand more at 3 weeks.

The CDR3 length is 11 residues. From germline, CDR1 is SGHNT and CDR2 YENEEA. The V end lost 6 bases, the J end lost 4 bases, and 3 bases lay between the germline ends. This specimen was PBMCs, taken around atezolizumab (anti-PD-L1) treatment. V usage is TRBV11-3 and J usage is TRBJ2-2; D remains ambiguous. The sequence was obtained from a man between 65 and 85 years old with urothelial cancer. The CDR3 coding sequence is TGTGCCAGCAGTCGCACCGGGGAGCTGTTTTTT. It is translated as CASSRTGELFF. The full variable domain, in which reference TRBV11-3 and TRBJ2-2 provide the parts outside the CDR3, is EAGVVQSPRYKIIEKKQPVAFWCNPISGHNTLYWYLQNLGQGPELLIRYENEEAVDDSQLPKDRFSAERLKGVDSTLKIQPAELGDSAVYLCASSRTGELFFGEGSRLTVL.